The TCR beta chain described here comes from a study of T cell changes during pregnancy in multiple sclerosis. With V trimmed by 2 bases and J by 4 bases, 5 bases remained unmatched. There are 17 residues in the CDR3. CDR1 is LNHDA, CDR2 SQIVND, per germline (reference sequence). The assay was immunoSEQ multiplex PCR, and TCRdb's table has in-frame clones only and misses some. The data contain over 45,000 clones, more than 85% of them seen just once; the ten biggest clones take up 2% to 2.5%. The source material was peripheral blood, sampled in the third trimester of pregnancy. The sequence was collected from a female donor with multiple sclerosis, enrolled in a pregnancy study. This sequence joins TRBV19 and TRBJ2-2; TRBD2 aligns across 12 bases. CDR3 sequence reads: CASSILAGGPLTGELFF. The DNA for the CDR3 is TGTGCCAGTAGTATACTAGCGGGAGGGCCGCTCACCGGGGAGCTGTTTTTT. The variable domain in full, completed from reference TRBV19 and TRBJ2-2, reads DGGITQSPKYLFRKEGQNVTLSCEQNLNHDAMYWYRQDPGQGLRLIYYSQIVNDFQKGDIAEGYSVSREKKESFPLTVTSAQKNPTAFYLCASSILAGGPLTGELFFGEGSRLTVL.